This is a list of T cell receptor beta chains from one sample in a study of beta chain features in type 1 diabetes. Method: immunoSEQ multiplex PCR; TCRdb's copy keeps in-frame clones and lacks some. Of around 690,000 clones listed, under 15% are singletons. Sequences were obtained from naive CD4+ T cells from blood. The receptors derive from a man aged 25-45 years with type 1 diabetes. Each CDR3 is given with its conserved first and last residue. Fields, in order: J gene, V gene, D gene, clone size, CDR3 protein, CDR3 DNA. A D gene is named only where the DNA matches it firmly. Some rows have no size entry. The others give once, few or many, or a class for an expanded clone.

J: TRBJ2-3; V: TRBV14; D: -; size: few; CDR3: CASSHRNEWGTTDTQYF; DNA: TGTGCCAGCAGCCACAGAAATGAATGGGGGACTACAGATACGCAGTATTTT
J: TRBJ1-5; V: TRBV19; D: -; size: -; CDR3: CASSPGMNQPQHF; DNA: TGTGCCAGTAGTCCAGGGATGAATCAGCCCCAGCATTTT
J: TRBJ2-7; V: TRBV27; D: TRBD2; size: few; CDR3: CASSLFGTSGDYEQYF; DNA: TGTGCCAGCAGTTTATTTGGGACTAGCGGAGACTACGAGCAGTACTTC
J: TRBJ2-3; V: TRBV28; D: -; size: -; CDR3: CASSFSHTQYF; DNA: TGTGCCAGCAGCTTTTCTCATACGCAGTATTTT
J: TRBJ1-5; V: TRBV6-5; D: -; size: few; CDR3: CASSYSGAHQPQHF; DNA: TGTGCCAGCAGTTACAGCGGGGCGCATCAGCCCCAGCATTTT
J: TRBJ2-1; V: TRBV19; D: TRBD2; size: few; CDR3: CASSKLAGSNNEQFF; DNA: TGTGCCAGTAGTAAACTAGCGGGGTCGAACAATGAGCAGTTCTTC
J: TRBJ1-2; V: TRBV7-9; D: -; size: few; CDR3: CASSLAGLYGYTF; DNA: TGTGCCAGCAGCTTAGCAGGGTTGTATGGCTACACCTTC
J: TRBJ1-6; V: TRBV5-4; D: -; size: few; CDR3: CASRDRDNSPLHF; DNA: TGTGCCTCCCGGGACCGAGATAATTCACCCCTCCACTTT
J: TRBJ1-5; V: TRBV18; D: -; size: few; CDR3: CTSSQGRDQPQHF; DNA: TGCACATCGAGTCAGGGGCGGGATCAGCCCCAGCATTTT
J: TRBJ1-1; V: TRBV18; D: -; size: -; CDR3: CASSPPGNRNTEAFF; DNA: TGTGCCAGCTCACCACCGGGCAACCGGAACACTGAAGCTTTCTTT
J: TRBJ1-5; V: TRBV18; D: -; size: -; CDR3: CASSRLGVFAYSNQPQHF; DNA: TGTGCCAGCTCACGGTTGGGGGTTTTCGCTTATAGCAATCAGCCCCAGCATTTT
J: TRBJ2-3; V: TRBV18; D: -; size: few; CDR3: CASSPREDTQYF; DNA: TGTGCCAGCTCACCACGGGAGGATACGCAGTATTTT
J: TRBJ2-3; V: TRBV4-3; D: -; size: few; CDR3: CASSQDPQGTDTQYF; DNA: TGCGCCAGCAGCCAAGATCCCCAGGGGACAGATACGCAGTATTTT
J: TRBJ2-3; V: TRBV27; D: -; size: few; CDR3: CASSFVGADTQYF; DNA: TGTGCCAGCAGTTTCGTAGGGGCAGATACGCAGTATTTT
J: TRBJ2-2; V: TRBV9; D: -; size: -; CDR3: CASSSYGGTGELFF; DNA: TGTGCCAGCAGCTCCTACGGCGGCACCGGGGAGCTGTTTTTT
J: TRBJ1-5; V: TRBV21-1; D: -; size: -; CDR3: CASSPKMQGVCNQPQHF; DNA: TGTGCCAGCAGCCCCAAGATGCAGGGGGTGTGCAATCAGCCCCAGCATTTT
J: TRBJ1-1; V: TRBV7-8; D: -; size: -; CDR3: CASSLGGVGASEAFF; DNA: TGTGCCAGCAGCTTAGGTGGAGTAGGGGCATCTGAAGCTTTCTTT
J: TRBJ1-4; V: TRBV7-2; D: TRBD1; size: few; CDR3: CASSRDRGHEKLFF; DNA: TGTGCCAGCAGCCGCGACAGGGGGCATGAAAAACTGTTTTTT
J: TRBJ2-1; V: TRBV5-1; D: TRBD2; size: -; CDR3: CASSTGTSLSNEQFF; DNA: TGCGCCAGCAGCACCGGGACTAGTCTCTCCAATGAGCAGTTCTTC
J: TRBJ2-5; V: TRBV28; D: -; size: few; CDR3: CASGSTETQYF; DNA: TGTGCCAGTGGGAGTACGGAGACCCAGTACTTC
J: TRBJ1-6; V: TRBV10-2; D: -; size: -; CDR3: CASSDHRSPLHF; DNA: TGCGCCAGCAGTGATCATCGGTCACCCCTCCACTTT
J: TRBJ1-1; V: TRBV14; D: -; size: few; CDR3: CASSGGYTEAFF; DNA: TGTGCCAGCTCTGGGGGATACACTGAAGCTTTCTTT
J: TRBJ1-6; V: TRBV5-1; D: -; size: few; CDR3: CASSSRGAPGNSPLHF; DNA: TGCGCCAGCAGCTCGAGAGGGGCGCCGGGGAATTCACCCCTCCACTTT
J: TRBJ2-3; V: TRBV7-2; D: TRBD2; size: few; CDR3: CASRPGLAGGADTQYF; DNA: TGTGCCAGCAGACCGGGACTAGCGGGGGGCGCAGATACGCAGTATTTT
J: TRBJ1-1; V: TRBV5-1; D: -; size: -; CDR3: CASSLSKNTEAFF; DNA: TGCGCCAGCAGCTTAAGTAAGAACACTGAAGCTTTCTTT
J: TRBJ2-1; V: TRBV5-1; D: TRBD1; size: -; CDR3: CASSPRKTGGFLNEQFF; DNA: TGCGCCAGCAGCCCCCGTAAGACAGGGGGATTTCTAAATGAGCAGTTCTTC
J: TRBJ2-6; V: TRBV4-2; D: TRBD2; size: few; CDR3: CASSQDYERGSGANVLTF; DNA: TGTGCCAGCAGCCAAGATTACGAGCGGGGGTCTGGGGCCAACGTCCTGACTTTC
J: TRBJ2-1; V: TRBV5-1; D: -; size: few; CDR3: CASSLDTYNEQFF; DNA: TGCGCCAGCAGCTTGGATACCTACAATGAGCAGTTCTTC
J: TRBJ2-7; V: TRBV6-1; D: TRBD2; size: few; CDR3: CAIAGSAYEQYF; DNA: TGTGCCATAGCGGGGTCTGCCTACGAGCAGTACTTC
J: TRBJ2-3; V: TRBV18; D: -; size: few; CDR3: CASSPPGAPGTDTQYF; DNA: TGTGCCAGCTCACCACCGGGGGCGCCGGGCACAGATACGCAGTATTTT
J: TRBJ2-7; V: TRBV7-2; D: -; size: few; CDR3: CASSIQGHEQYF; DNA: TGTGCCAGCAGTATACAGGGCCACGAGCAGTACTTC
J: TRBJ1-1; V: TRBV10-3; D: -; size: -; CDR3: CAMQGGGRNTEAFF; DNA: TGTGCCATGCAGGGCGGGGGCCGGAACACTGAAGCTTTCTTT
J: TRBJ1-1; V: TRBV7-3; D: -; size: -; CDR3: CASSSSANTEAFF; DNA: TGTGCCAGCAGCTCGTCGGCGAACACTGAAGCTTTCTTT
J: TRBJ2-7; V: TRBV5-1; D: -; size: few; CDR3: CASSLSTGNEQYF; DNA: TGCGCCAGCAGCTTATCAACAGGGAACGAGCAGTACTTC